This T cell receptor beta chain emerged from a study of blood T cell repertoires in COVID-19. The overall study: Sample material is recorded as cDNA or gDNA derived from T cells, B-cell-depleted T cells, or PBMCs.

V dropped 1 base and J dropped 0 bases, with 14 bases sitting between them. Germline lookup yields CDR1 SGHRS and CDR2 YFSETQ. The CDR3 extends over 17 amino acids. This clone has just one count. Participants reported their clinical history, and cohort assignment relied on those reports. Before being deemed recovered, Cohort 3 donors had two negative PCRs, clearance, or symptom resolution. In the source study's methods: The assay estimated nucleated cells by amplifying reference gene primers. The method was immunoSEQ multiplex PCR; TCRdb's version includes in-frame clones alone and lacks a portion of them. That table gives V, J and clone size, and the DNA gave D and trimming. The sample gives 430,000 or so clones, 70% to 90% of which show up once; approximately 2% is in the top ten.

Sequencing was performed on PBMCs or T cells enriched from blood (not recorded which). The chain carries TRBV5-1 and TRBJ2-1; D unclear. This TCR was recovered from a woman aged 35 to 49 who had recovered from COVID-19. CDR3 sequence (DNA): TGCGCCAGCAGCTTGACATTCTCCTGGAGCTCCTACAATGAGCAGTTCTTC. Its protein product is CASSLTFSWSSYNEQFF.